The clone carrying this T cell receptor beta chain was seen a single time. This record comes from a study of blood T cell repertoires in COVID-19. Overall study context: COVID-19 samples collected from the United States, Italy and Spain covered acute and convalescent phases. Sample material is recorded as cDNA or gDNA derived from T cells, B-cell-depleted T cells, or PBMCs.

From germline, CDR1 is SEHNR and CDR2 FQNEAQ (reference sequence). V was clipped by 1 base and J by 9 bases, with 27 bases between them. The CDR3 length is 18 residues. In the study's own analysis: Reference gene primer amplification yielded estimated nucleated cell counts. Produced via immunoSEQ multiplex PCR; TCRdb's table is partial and in-frame only. V, J and clone size are taken as reported in that table, and D and trimming were inferred from the DNA itself. The repertoire has approximately 300,000 clones, around 80% of them found once; the top ten carry roughly 1.1%. The sequenced material came from peripheral blood. The chain combines TRBV7-9 with TRBJ1-1, with D possibly TRBD1 on 5 matching bases. The sequence derives from a woman aged 45-60 years with acute or convalescent COVID-19. CDR3 protein: CASSLDFGFGRDDSQAFF. CDR3 in DNA: TGTGCCAGCAGCTTAGATTTCGGTTTCGGCAGGGATGACTCTCAAGCTTTCTTT.